These 15 T cell receptor beta chains were all obtained from the same sample, sequenced in a study of beta chain features in type 1 diabetes. Their specific antigens are unknown. Study observations and caveats: Patients with Type 1 diabetes showed moderately but significantly shorter TCRB CDR3s in all four CD4+ subsets.

Reverse transcribing all isolated RNA meant expressed TCRB transcripts were sequenced. Repertoires were generated with immunoSEQ multiplex PCR, while TCRdb's copy carries only in-frame clones and drops some. The profile covers around 50,000 clones, with 35% to 55% appearing a single time and 0.1% to 0.15% taken by the ten largest. Specimen: stem cell memory CD4+ T cells from blood. The receptors originated from a man aged 25-45 years with type 1 diabetes.

This clone occurred a few times. The chain couples TRBV30 to TRBJ2-7; the D is unclear. The CDR3 is made up of 12 amino acids. V was clipped by 0 bases and J by 1 base, with 4 bases between them. Germline lookup yields CDR1 GTSNPN and CDR2 SVGIG (reference sequence). CDR3 region: CAWSVISYEQYF. CDR3 nucleotide sequence: TGTGCCTGGAGTGTAATATCCTACGAGCAGTACTTC.

V is TRBV5-1 and J is TRBJ2-1; 7 bases agree with TRBD1. V lost 0 bases to trimming and J lost 6 bases; unmatched junction nucleotides: 6. The CDR3 totals 15 residues. CDR1 is SGHRS and CDR2 is YFSETQ in the germline V gene. CDR3 region: CASSLVQGDINEQFF. The CDR3 bases are TGCGCCAGCAGCTTGGTGCAGGGGGATATCAATGAGCAGTTCTTC.

The gene calls are TRBV6-1 and TRBJ1-2, with D perhaps TRBD1 (5 bases). Germline CDR1 MNHNS, CDR2 SASEGT. The CDR3 is 16 amino acids. Trimming took 2 bases from V and 9 from J, leaving 22 bases between them. CDR3 DNA sequence: TGTGCCAGCAGTGAATTCAGCAGGGCGCCCAAGAATAGCTACACCTTC. It is translated as CASSEFSRAPKNSYTF.

This clone was observed a few times. The genes are TRBV28 and TRBJ2-1; 11 nucleotides align to TRBD1. After removal of 10 bases from V and 6 bases from J, the junction contained 11 bases not matched to a gene. The CDR3 is made up of 15 amino acids. The germline CDR1 and CDR2 sequences are MDHEN and SYDVKM. This CDR3 reads CAITSSGTGGNEQFF. The CDR3 DNA reads as TGTGCCATCACTAGCTCAGGGACAGGGGGCAATGAGCAGTTCTTC.

The CDR3 loop is CASTPGQGNEQYF. The CDR3, as DNA: TGTGCCAGCACCCCTGGACAGGGGAACGAGCAGTACTTC. The V gene is TRBV28, the J gene TRBJ2-7, with 9 positions matching TRBD1. In germline, CDR1 is MDHEN, CDR2 SYDVKM. V was clipped by 7 bases and J by 5 bases; unmatched bases: 6. The CDR3 is 13 amino acids.

CDR3 residues: CASRSLANTGELFF. The CDR3 bases are TGTGCCAGTAGAAGCCTCGCGAACACCGGGGAGCTGTTTTTT. The chain employs TRBV18 and TRBJ2-2; D not certain. In germline, CDR1 is KGHSH, CDR2 LQKENI. V gave up 9 bases and J gave up 0 bases, with 11 bases separating them. The CDR3 extends over 14 amino acids.

The CDR3 DNA follows: TGTGCCAGCAGACGGGGACAGACTGGAAACACCATATATTTT. Translating it yields CASRRGQTGNTIYF. The rearrangement links TRBV11-2 to TRBJ1-3; 7 bases are shared with TRBD1. V shed 6 bases and J 2 bases; nucleotides not matched to a gene: 4. The CDR3 is 14 residues long. Germline-derived CDR1 and CDR2 are SGHAT and FQNNGV.

This sequence joins TRBV9 and TRBJ2-7, with 7 bases matching TRBD1. Trimming at V came to 3 bases and at J to 2 bases, leaving 11 bases not matched to a gene. The CDR3 has 16 amino acids. The germline gives CDR1 SGDLS, CDR2 YYNGEE. CDR3 bases: TGTGCCAGCAGCGAGAGTACAGGGGTGCTACCCTACGAGCAGTACTTC. This translates into CASSESTGVLPYEQYF.

V usage is TRBV13 and J usage is TRBJ2-5; possible D gene TRBD2, 5 bases. The V end was cut by 2 bases, the J end by 5 bases, with 12 bases between. This CDR3 region has 14 residues. Germline V lookup: CDR1 PRHDT, CDR2 FYEKMQ (reference sequence). Here the CDR3 reads CASSLSRRRETQYF. CDR3 nucleotide sequence: TGTGCCAGCAGCTTATCCCGAAGGAGGGAGACCCAGTACTTC.

This clone has only a few counts. The rearrangement joins TRBV29-1 to TRBJ2-7; tentative D call: TRBD2 (5 bases). The CDR3 covers 12 residues. CDR1 is SQVTM and CDR2 is ANQGSEA in the germline V gene. Trimming left V 4 bases short and J 0 bases short, with 7 bases between. For the CDR3, the DNA is TGCAGCGTTGGGACTGTCTCCTACGAGCAGTACTTC. This codes for CSVGTVSYEQYF.

This clone showed up just a few times. The rearrangement joins TRBV7-9 to TRBJ1-1, with 8 nucleotides matching TRBD1. The CDR3 has 15 amino acids. With 6 bases clipped from V and 5 bases from J, the junction kept 11 bases outside the gene matches. Germline V gives CDR1 SEHNR, CDR2 FQNEAQ (reference sequence). CDR3 protein: CASSFGQGWGTEAFF. For the CDR3, the DNA is TGTGCCAGCAGTTTTGGACAGGGCTGGGGGACTGAAGCTTTCTTT.

V usage is TRBV18 and J usage is TRBJ2-5; tentative D call: TRBD1 (6 bases). Germline V gene data show CDR1 as KGHSH and CDR2 as LQKENI. Between the trimmed V and J ends, which lost 6 bases and 2 bases, there was a span of 25 bases. This CDR3 region has 18 residues. This CDR3 is CASSPVYNTGLGQETQYF. The CDR3 DNA reads as TGTGCCAGCTCGCCTGTCTACAACACAGGGCTAGGGCAAGAGACCCAGTACTTC.

This clone was seen many times. The chain carries TRBV29-1 and TRBJ2-1; D is uncertain. Germline CDR1 reads SQVTM; CDR2 reads ANQGSEA. This CDR3 comprises 10 residues. Deletions cut 4 bases from V and 6 bases from J, with 4 bases between. Here the CDR3 reads CSVVGNEQFF. The CDR3 nucleotides read TGCAGCGTTGTCGGCAATGAGCAGTTCTTC.

This chain uses TRBV28 with TRBJ2-5, with D perhaps matching TRBD2 (7 bases). Germline-derived CDR1 and CDR2 are MDHEN and SYDVKM. Trimming removed 1 base from V and 5 bases from J, with 11 bases in between. This CDR3 region has 14 residues. The CDR3 here is CASSLSGGFETQYF. CDR3 DNA sequence: TGTGCCAGCAGTTTATCGGGGGGCTTCGAGACCCAGTACTTC.

A few counts support this clone. The genes are TRBV5-4 and TRBJ2-7, with 10 nucleotides matching TRBD2. The germline V gene encodes CDR1 SGHNT and CDR2 YYREEE (reference sequence). The CDR3 has 14 amino acids. The V segment lost 2 bases and the J segment 2 bases; nucleotides outside the gene matches: 1. The chain's CDR3 is CASSLSGRAYEQYF. The DNA for the CDR3 is TGTGCCAGCAGCTTAAGCGGGAGGGCCTACGAGCAGTACTTC. The full variable domain, its missing parts supplied by reference TRBV5-4 and TRBJ2-7, is ETGVTQSPTHLIKTRGQQVTLRCSSQSGHNTVSWYQQALGQGPQFIFQYYREEENGRGNFPPRFSGLQFPNYSSELNVNALELDDSALYLCASSLSGRAYEQYFGPGTRLTVT.